These T cell receptor beta chains were read from a single sample in a study of molecular identifiers for immune sequencing clone quantification. TCRdb analysed the PCR reads with MiXCR anew, one entry per CDR3 protein. The profile shows about 320,000 distinct CDR3 sequences, 20% to 25% of them singletons. The sample was naive CD8+ T cells from blood, with Jurkat cell RNA spiked in. The receptors were sampled from a human donor in good health. Some libraries in this study had Jurkat cell RNA spiked in. Each CDR3 is given with its conserved first and last residue. Each record gives: V gene, D gene, J gene, clone size, CDR3 DNA, CDR3 protein. The D gene is left open where the match is weak. Size is stated for part of the rows, as once, few or many counts, or as a class when the clone is expanded.

TRBV29-1	TRBD1	TRBJ2-2	many	TGCAGCGTTGATTTCGGGACAGCTGCGAACACCGGGGAGCTGTTTTTT	CSVDFGTAANTGELFF
TRBV7-6	-	TRBJ2-2	-	TGTGCCAGCAGCCCCGACTTGGTCGGGGCGCTGTTTTTT	CASSPDLVGALFF
TRBV6-5	-	TRBJ1-5	many	TGTGCCAGCAGCGATAATAGTGAGAATAGCAATCAGCCCCAGCATTTT	CASSDNSENSNQPQHF
TRBV7-9	TRBD2	TRBJ2-7	-	TGTGCCAGCAGCTGGGGGGGGGGCTACGAGCAGTACTTC	CASSWGGGYEQYF
TRBV29-1	TRBD1	TRBJ1-2	many	TGCAGCGTTGAAGGACAGGGCCCCGGCTACACCTTC	CSVEGQGPGYTF
TRBV6-5	TRBD2	TRBJ2-2	many	TGTGCCAGCAGCTTGGAACCCCTAGCGGGGGGTGGAACCGGGGAGCTGTTTTTT	CASSLEPLAGGGTGELFF
TRBV21-1	-	TRBJ2-2	many	TGTGCCAGCAGCAGACCCCAGGGGATCGCCGGGGAGCTGTTTTTT	CASSRPQGIAGELFF
TRBV5-1	TRBD2	TRBJ2-2	many	TGCGCCAGCAGGGGTCTAGCGGATAACACCGGGGAGCTGTTTTTT	CASRGLADNTGELFF
TRBV4-2	TRBD1	TRBJ1-1	many	TGTGCCAGCAGCCAAAAGACAGGGGTCTACACTGAAGCTTTCTTT	CASSQKTGVYTEAFF
TRBV4-1	-	TRBJ1-1	few	TGCGCCAGCAGCCAAGTTATGACTGAAGCTTTCTTT	CASSQVMTEAFF
TRBV2	-	TRBJ1-3	-	TGTGCCAGCAGACACGACAGGCTGTCTACTGGAAACACCATATATTTT	CASRHDRLSTGNTIYF
TRBV7-9	-	TRBJ2-2	many	TGTGCCAGCAGCTTAGGAAAGACGAAGAACACCGGGGAGCTGTTTTTT	CASSLGKTKNTGELFF
TRBV7-2	TRBD2	TRBJ2-3	many	TGTGCCAGCAGCCAATATACTCGCCGAGCGGGAGGGCTAAAATGGAGAGATACGCAGTATTTT	CASSQYTRRAGGLKWRDTQYF
TRBV10-3	-	TRBJ2-7	few	TGTGCCATCAGTGGGGATTTCTCCTACGAGCAGTACTTC	CAISGDFSYEQYF
TRBV12-3/TRBV12-4	-	TRBJ2-7	-	TGTGCCAGCAGTTTAGGTGGAGGGACTCCCGAGCAGTACTTC	CASSLGGGTPEQYF
TRBV12-3/TRBV12-4	TRBD1	TRBJ1-2	many	TGTGCCAGCAGACCCGACAGGGGGGCTGGCTACACCTTC	CASRPDRGAGYTF
TRBV29-1	TRBD2	TRBJ2-7	many	TGCAGCGTTTTACCGGCGGGAGCCTACGAGCAGTACTTC	CSVLPAGAYEQYF
TRBV9	-	TRBJ2-3	many	TGTGCCAGCAGCGTAGATCTGGTCCCGGGTACGATCGATACGCAGTATTTT	CASSVDLVPGTIDTQYF
TRBV12-3/TRBV12-4	-	TRBJ2-3	few	TGTGCCAGCAGTTTTGGCTCCTTTAGCACAGATACGCAGTATTTT	CASSFGSFSTDTQYF
TRBV6-6	-	TRBJ2-7	many	TGTGCCAGCAGTTACACTTGGGGCTACGAGCAGTACTTC	CASSYTWGYEQYF
TRBV9	TRBD2	TRBJ2-2	many	TGTGCCAGCAGCGTATATCCGGGGGGGAAGGACGGGGAGCTGTTTTTT	CASSVYPGGKDGELFF
TRBV2	-	TRBJ1-2	-	TGTGCCAGCAGTGAAAGCACGGAGGTTCGGAACTATGGCTACACCTTC	CASSESTEVRNYGYTF
TRBV30	-	TRBJ1-4	many	TGTGCCTGGAGTCCGGGGGCAACTAATGAAAAACTGTTTTTT	CAWSPGATNEKLFF
TRBV20-1	-	TRBJ2-1	many	TGCAGTGCTAGAAAACCGACAGACAATGAGCAGTTCTTC	CSARKPTDNEQFF
TRBV13	-	TRBJ2-5	-	TGTGCCAGCAGCGGGCCTCCCGGCCAAGAGACCCAGTACTTC	CASSGPPGQETQYF
TRBV4-1	-	TRBJ1-1	-	TGCGCCAGCAGCCTCCTCCTCCCGGCGGGGGGCACTGAAGCTTTCTTT	CASSLLLPAGGTEAFF
TRBV20-1	-	TRBJ2-7	-	TGCAGTGCCCCCAGCGGGCCCACCTACGAGCAGTACTTC	CSAPSGPTYEQYF
TRBV7-9	-	TRBJ1-5	many	TGTGCCAGCAGCCCAGCCAGTGAGGGGGAGGGTCAGCCCCAGCATTTT	CASSPASEGEGQPQHF
TRBV4-2	TRBD1	TRBJ2-7	-	TGTGCCAGCAGCCAATGGACAGGGGGCTCCTACGAGCAGTACTTC	CASSQWTGGSYEQYF
TRBV15	-	TRBJ2-3	many	TGTGCCACCAGCATCAGATCCACAGATACGCAGTATTTT	CATSIRSTDTQYF
TRBV7-6	-	TRBJ2-5	many	TGTGCCAGCAGCTTAGCAGAAGAGACCCAGTACTTC	CASSLAEETQYF
TRBV13	-	TRBJ1-2	-	TGTGCCAGCAGTAACCCAGTTCATGGCTACACCTTC	CASSNPVHGYTF
TRBV28	-	TRBJ2-7	-	TGTGCCAGCAGTTCAACCTTCTCCTACGAGCAGTACTTC	CASSSTFSYEQYF
TRBV24-1	-	TRBJ2-1	many	TGTGCCACCAGTGAGGGGAGCAATGAGCAGTTCTTC	CATSEGSNEQFF
TRBV7-9	-	TRBJ2-3	many	TGTGCCAGCAGCTACGCGGGGCAGGGAGGAACAGATACGCAGTATTTT	CASSYAGQGGTDTQYF
TRBV6-2/TRBV6-3	-	TRBJ1-1	many	TGTGCCAGCAGTTACTACGCAGTAAACACTGAAGCTTTCTTT	CASSYYAVNTEAFF
TRBV15	-	TRBJ1-1	many	TGTGCCACCAGCAGAGATAAGGGGTCAGAAGCTTTCTTT	CATSRDKGSEAFF
TRBV7-9	-	TRBJ2-1	few	TGTGCCTCCTACCGGGACTCGCATGAGGAGCAGTTCTTC	CASYRDSHEEQFF
TRBV12-3/TRBV12-4	TRBD1	TRBJ2-7	-	TGTGCCAGCAGTTTTTCTTCGGGACAGGGGGCGAACGAGCAGTACTTC	CASSFSSGQGANEQYF
TRBV4-1	-	TRBJ1-3	many	TGCGCCAGCAGCCAAGATCGCAGCTCTGGAAACACCATATATTTT	CASSQDRSSGNTIYF
TRBV7-9	-	TRBJ2-7	many	TGTGCCAGCAGCTTGGGGTCAGATCCGCACTTC	CASSLGSDPHF
TRBV6-5	TRBD2	TRBJ2-3	-	TGTGCCAGCAGGTTGAGCGGGGGGACCTTTCGCGCAGATACGCAGTATTTT	CASRLSGGTFRADTQYF
TRBV29-1	-	TRBJ2-3	many	TGCAGCGTTGACCCCGAAGTGGCAGATACGCAGTATTTT	CSVDPEVADTQYF
TRBV29-1	-	TRBJ1-1	many	TGCAGCGTTGAAGGACAGGCCAGTAACACTGAAGCTTTCTTT	CSVEGQASNTEAFF
TRBV7-9	-	TRBJ2-5	many	TGTGCCAGCAGCTCCGTTTCTGCCGATGAGGAGACCCAGTACTTC	CASSSVSADEETQYF
TRBV5-1	-	TRBJ2-5	-	TGCGCCAGCAGCTTGGGCCAGGGTCGAAGTGAGACCCAGTACTTC	CASSLGQGRSETQYF